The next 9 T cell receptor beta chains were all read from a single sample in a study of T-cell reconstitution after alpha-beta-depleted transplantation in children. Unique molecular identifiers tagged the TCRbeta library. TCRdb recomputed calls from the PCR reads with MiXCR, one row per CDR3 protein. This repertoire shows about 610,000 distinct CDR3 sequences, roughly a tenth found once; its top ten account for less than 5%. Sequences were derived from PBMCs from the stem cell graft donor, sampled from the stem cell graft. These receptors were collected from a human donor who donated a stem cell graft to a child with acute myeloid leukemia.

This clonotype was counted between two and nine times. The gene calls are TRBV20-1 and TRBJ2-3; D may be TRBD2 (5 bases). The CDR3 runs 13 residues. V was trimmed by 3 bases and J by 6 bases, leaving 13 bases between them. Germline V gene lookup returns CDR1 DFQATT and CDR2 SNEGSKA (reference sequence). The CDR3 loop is CSARFLAEDTQYF. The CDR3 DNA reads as TGCAGTGCTAGGTTCCTAGCAGAGGATACGCAGTATTTT.

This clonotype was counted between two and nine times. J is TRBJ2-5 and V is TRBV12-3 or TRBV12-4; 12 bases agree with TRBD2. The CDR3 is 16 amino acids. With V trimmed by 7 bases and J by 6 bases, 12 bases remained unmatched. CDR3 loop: CASTQTSGSGGKTQYF. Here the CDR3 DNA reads TGTGCCAGCACCCAGACTAGCGGGAGTGGAGGAAAGACCCAGTACTTC.

DNA for the CDR3: TGTGCCAGCCGGGCCCCCCCGGGCTACGAGCAGTACTTC. Translation gives CASRAPPGYEQYF. V is TRBV6-2 or TRBV6-3 and J is TRBJ2-7; D uncertain. The V gene's germline CDR1 is MNHEY and CDR2 SVGEGT. V was clipped by 8 bases and J by 3 bases, with 14 bases between them. The CDR3 has 13 amino acids.

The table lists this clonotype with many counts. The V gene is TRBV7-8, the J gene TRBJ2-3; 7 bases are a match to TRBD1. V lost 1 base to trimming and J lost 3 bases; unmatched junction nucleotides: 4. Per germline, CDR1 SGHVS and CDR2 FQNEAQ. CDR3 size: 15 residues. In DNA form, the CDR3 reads TGTGCCAGCAGCTTAGAGGGGGCGAAAACAGATACGCAGTATTTT. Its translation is CASSLEGAKTDTQYF.

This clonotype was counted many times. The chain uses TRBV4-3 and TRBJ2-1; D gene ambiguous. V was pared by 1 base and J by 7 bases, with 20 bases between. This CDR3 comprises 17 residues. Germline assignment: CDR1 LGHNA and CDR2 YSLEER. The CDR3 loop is CASSQVSRGLEENEQFF. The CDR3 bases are TGCGCCAGCAGCCAAGTCAGTCGAGGCCTAGAGGAAAATGAGCAGTTCTTC.

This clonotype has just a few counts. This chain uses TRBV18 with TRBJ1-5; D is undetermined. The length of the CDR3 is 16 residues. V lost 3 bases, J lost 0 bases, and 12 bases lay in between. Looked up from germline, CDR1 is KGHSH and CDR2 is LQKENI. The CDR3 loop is CASSPGNPNSNQPQHF. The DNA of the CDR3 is TGTGCCAGCTCACCGGGCAACCCCAATAGCAATCAGCCCCAGCATTTT.

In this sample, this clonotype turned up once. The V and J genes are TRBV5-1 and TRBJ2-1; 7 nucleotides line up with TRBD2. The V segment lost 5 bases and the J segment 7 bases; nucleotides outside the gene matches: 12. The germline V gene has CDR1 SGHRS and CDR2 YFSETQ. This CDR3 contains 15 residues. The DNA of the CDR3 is TGCGCCAGCAGGAGGAGCGGGGAGGGGCTTAATGAGCAGTTCTTC. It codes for CASRRSGEGLNEQFF.

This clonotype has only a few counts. The chain's CDR3 is CASSELAGAFYEQYF. Here the CDR3 DNA reads TGTGCCAGCAGCGAACTAGCGGGAGCCTTTTACGAGCAGTACTTC. The rearrangement uses TRBV6-2 or TRBV6-3 and TRBJ2-7, with TRBD2 identical over 11 bases. The trim removed 6 bases at V and 4 bases at J, leaving 8 bases unmatched. CDR1 is MNHEY, CDR2 SVGEGT, per germline. This CDR3 has 15 amino acids.

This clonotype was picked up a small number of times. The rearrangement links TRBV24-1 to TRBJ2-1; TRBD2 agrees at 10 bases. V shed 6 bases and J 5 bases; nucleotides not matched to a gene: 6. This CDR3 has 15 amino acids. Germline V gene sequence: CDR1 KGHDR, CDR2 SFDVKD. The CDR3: CATSLSSGRDNEQFF. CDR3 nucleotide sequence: TGTGCCACCAGTTTATCTAGCGGGAGAGACAATGAGCAGTTCTTC.